A single sample gave rise to the 16 T cell receptor beta chains below, sequenced in a study of blood T cell repertoires in COVID-19. The repertoire was sequenced with immunoSEQ multiplex PCR; TCRdb's copy has only in-frame clones and lacks some. The sample lists about 280,000 clones, around 85% occurring once. Sequenced material: PBMCs or T cells enriched from blood (not recorded which). The receptors stem from a woman aged 45 to 65 who had recovered from COVID-19.

The table lists this clone with a count of one. The V gene is TRBV19, the J gene TRBJ1-4; 8 bases line up with TRBD1. V shed 6 bases, J shed 6 bases, and the junction held 9 bases outside the gene matches. Germline lookup yields CDR1 LNHDA and CDR2 SQIVND (reference sequence). The CDR3 sequence is 15 residues long. The CDR3 DNA follows: TGTGCCAGTAGAGAAACAGGGGGAGAACATGAAAAACTGTTTTTT. Its protein is CASRETGGEHEKLFF.

The V and J genes are TRBV5-1 and TRBJ1-6, with D possibly TRBD1 on 6 matching bases. CDR1 and CDR2 (germline): SGHRS, YFSETQ. The CDR3 is 20 amino acids. Deletions cut 4 bases from V and 5 bases from J, with 28 bases between. CDR3 protein: CASSPEGRTGMGTNNSPLHF. CDR3 sequence (DNA): TGCGCCAGCAGCCCGGAAGGTCGAACAGGGATGGGCACGAATAATTCACCCCTCCACTTT.

The CDR3 region is CASSQASGRRPLHF. CDR3 coding DNA: TGTGCCAGCAGCCAGGCCTCTGGTAGGCGTCCCCTCCACTTT. V usage is TRBV7-9 and J usage is TRBJ1-6; no firm D call. V was clipped by 5 bases and J by 13 bases, with 18 bases between them. The germline V gene has CDR1 SEHNR and CDR2 FQNEAQ (reference sequence). This CDR3 contains 14 residues.

Concerning this clone itself: This sample also contains other DNA sequences that code for the same CDR3. J is TRBJ1-2 and V is TRBV27; 8 bases are a match to TRBD1. The trim removed 5 bases at V and 5 bases at J, leaving 7 bases unmatched. This CDR3 has 14 amino acids. The germline CDR1 and CDR2 sequences are MNHEY and SMNVEV (reference sequence). CDR3 amino acids: CASSPRTGRYGYTF. For the CDR3, the DNA is TGTGCCAGCAGTCCCCGGACAGGGCGGTATGGCTACACCTTC.

The table lists this clone with a few counts. V gene TRBV6-5 combines with J gene TRBJ1-1; D perhaps matches TRBD1 (5 bases). The CDR3 runs to 15 residues. The V gene's germline CDR1 is MNHEY and CDR2 SVGAGI. The V end lost 6 bases, the J end lost 1 base, and 15 bases lay between the germline ends. CDR3 DNA: TGTGCCAGCAGCAATCCGACAGAGACGAACACTGAAGCTTTCTTT. Its protein is CASSNPTETNTEAFF.

A few counts support this clone. In DNA form, the CDR3 reads TGCGCCAGCAGCCAAGACACAGGGTGGAATTCACCCCTCCACTTT. The encoded protein is CASSQDTGWNSPLHF. The V gene is TRBV4-1, the J gene TRBJ1-6; maybe TRBD1 (6 bases). In germline, CDR1 is MGHRA, CDR2 YSYEKL. With 0 bases removed from V and 7 bases from J, the gap between germline ends came to 10 bases. The CDR3 totals 15 residues.

The V and J genes are TRBV18 and TRBJ1-6; TRBD1 matches 7 bases. Germline V gene data show CDR1 as KGHSH and CDR2 as LQKENI. V was clipped by 5 bases and J by 6 bases; unmatched bases: 13. The CDR3 spans 17 residues. The DNA for the CDR3 is TGTGCCAGCTCAGTTCAGGGGGTCCCGCCTGGTAATTCACCCCTCCACTTT. Translated: CASSVQGVPPGNSPLHF. The entire variable domain, with the rest obtained from reference TRBV18 and TRBJ1-6, is as follows: NAGVMQNPRHLVRRRGQEARLRCSPMKGHSHVYWYRQLPEEGLKFMVYLQKENIIDESGMPKERFSAEFPKEGPSILRIQQVVRGDSAAYFCASSVQGVPPGNSPLHFGNGTRLTVT.

The genes are TRBV30 and TRBJ1-2; no definite D call. Germline assignment: CDR1 GTSNPN and CDR2 SVGIG (reference sequence). The CDR3 is made up of 13 amino acids. V was cut by 3 bases and J by 7 bases, with 15 bases left in between. This CDR3 is CAWSAQAAGGYTF. In nucleotides, the CDR3 is TGTGCCTGGAGCGCGCAGGCCGCCGGTGGCTACACCTTC.

The chain couples TRBV5-4 to TRBJ2-1, with 7 bases lining up with TRBD2. From germline, CDR1 is SGHNT and CDR2 YYREEE (reference sequence). This CDR3 contains 16 residues. Trimming removed 0 bases from V and 7 bases from J; junction bases left unmatched: 10. CDR3 nucleotide sequence: TGTGCCAGCAGCTTGGGGCTAGCGGAACCCCTGAATGAGCAGTTCTTC. Protein product: CASSLGLAEPLNEQFF.

This clone has just one count. V usage is TRBV13 and J usage is TRBJ2-7; D unclear. The CDR3 length is 15 residues. Germline CDR1 and CDR2: PRHDT and FYEKMQ (reference sequence). Between the trimmed V and J ends, which lost 0 bases and 0 bases, there was a span of 9 bases. The CDR3 reads CASSLGLASSYEQYF. As DNA, the CDR3 is TGTGCCAGCAGCTTAGGTTTGGCTTCCTCCTACGAGCAGTACTTC.

J is TRBJ1-2 and V is TRBV5-3; D is undetermined. TRBV5-3 is an ORF for which the function is uncertain. V lost 2 bases, J lost 3 bases, and 8 bases lay in between. The CDR3 runs 13 residues. The CDR3 DNA follows: TGTGCCAGAAGCTTCTGGCCGTACTATGGCTACACCTTC. Its translation is CARSFWPYYGYTF.

The chain recombines TRBV19 with TRBJ1-5, with D maybe TRBD1 (5 bases). The length of the CDR3 is 15 residues. The germline CDR1 and CDR2 sequences are LNHDA and SQIVND (reference sequence). Deletions cut 7 bases from V and 4 bases from J, with 17 bases between. The CDR3 DNA is TGTGCCAGTACTTTGACAGTCCTCACTAATCAGCCCCAGCATTTT. Its protein product is CASTLTVLTNQPQHF. Full variable domain (rest looked up from reference TRBV19 and TRBJ1-5): DGGITQSPKYLFRKEGQNVTLSCEQNLNHDAMYWYRQDPGQGLRLIYYSQIVNDFQKGDIAEGYSVSREKKESFPLTVTSAQKNPTAFYLCASTLTVLTNQPQHFGDGTRLSIL.

This clone has just a few counts. This sequence joins TRBV6-5 and TRBJ2-7; the D gene is possibly TRBD2 (5 bases). Trimming stripped 8 bases from V and 1 base from J, with 9 bases between. This CDR3 region has 12 residues. Germline V gives CDR1 MNHEY, CDR2 SVGAGI. This chain's CDR3 is CASAPGSYEQYF. The CDR3 coding sequence is TGTGCCAGCGCCCCGGGGTCCTACGAGCAGTACTTC.

The J gene is TRBJ2-7, the V gene TRBV19; 11 nucleotides line up with TRBD1. There are 15 residues in the CDR3. Germline lookup yields CDR1 LNHDA and CDR2 SQIVND (reference sequence). J was trimmed by 1 base and V by 4 bases; bases with no gene match: 3. This CDR3 reads CASSKGTGGSYEQYF. DNA of the CDR3: TGTGCCAGTAGTAAGGGGACAGGGGGTTCCTACGAGCAGTACTTC.

This clone has at least ten counts. V usage is TRBV2 and J usage is TRBJ2-7; tentative D call: TRBD1 (6 bases). This CDR3 region has 14 residues. V gave up 7 bases and J gave up 2 bases, with 15 bases separating them. Germline CDR1 and CDR2: SNHLY and FYNNEI. The CDR3: CASNTGHSPYEQYF. The CDR3 DNA is TGTGCCAGCAACACGGGACATTCGCCCTACGAGCAGTACTTC. Full variable domain (remainder filled in from reference TRBV2 and TRBJ2-7): EPEVTQTPSHQVTQMGQEVILRCVPISNHLYFYWYRQILGQKVEFLVSFYNNEISEKSEIFDDQFSVERPDGSNFTLKIRSTKLEDSAMYFCASNTGHSPYEQYFGPGTRLTVT.

This clone showed up just a few times. The chain has TRBV6-1 and TRBJ1-5; the D is unclear. Trimming shortened V by 0 bases and J by 7 bases, and 13 bases separated the two germline ends. The CDR3 consists of 15 residues. The germline CDR1 and CDR2 sequences are MNHNS and SASEGT. CDR3 DNA sequence: TGTGCCAGCAGTGAAGCCCATATGGCAGGACAGCCCCAGCATTTT. Protein product: CASSEAHMAGQPQHF.